The rows below give T cell receptor beta chains drawn from one sample of a study of T-cell memory formation after mild COVID-19. Via MiXCR, TCRdb re-called the 5' RACE reads, giving one row per CDR3 protein. The data contain 150,000 to 200,000 distinct CDR3 sequences, less than 20% of them singletons. Sequencing was carried out using PBMCs or a T cell subset sorted from them (not recorded which). The receptors derive from a man younger than 35 who had mild COVID-19 (a few samples of this study predate the infection). Cell type and time point are not known. The CDR3 runs from the conserved cysteine through the conserved F or W.

j_gene: TRBJ2-7
v_gene: TRBV7-9
CDR3aa: CASSLDLAPYEQYF

j_gene: TRBJ2-5
v_gene: TRBV7-9
CDR3aa: CASSHKGQLQETQYF

j_gene: TRBJ2-3
v_gene: TRBV2
CDR3aa: CASSALQDTQYF

j_gene: TRBJ2-1
v_gene: TRBV9
CDR3aa: CASSNHPGLSNEQFF

j_gene: TRBJ1-4
v_gene: TRBV7-2
CDR3aa: CASSGNRVGTNEKLFF

j_gene: TRBJ2-6
v_gene: TRBV23-1
CDR3aa: CASSQAPQRTGATF

j_gene: TRBJ2-3
v_gene: TRBV4-1
CDR3aa: CASSQEWGDTQYF

j_gene: TRBJ2-5
v_gene: TRBV5-1
CDR3aa: CASSFRGSETQYF

j_gene: TRBJ2-2
v_gene: TRBV6-5
CDR3aa: CASSPSGGYTGELFF

j_gene: TRBJ2-2
v_gene: TRBV5-1
CDR3aa: CASSLAATGDTGELFF

j_gene: TRBJ1-6
v_gene: TRBV7-9
CDR3aa: CASSRYGQGTLHF

j_gene: TRBJ2-5
v_gene: TRBV12-3/TRBV12-4
CDR3aa: CASSFPGGPETQYF

j_gene: TRBJ2-5
v_gene: TRBV4-1
CDR3aa: CASSRGAIEETQYF

j_gene: TRBJ1-4
v_gene: TRBV29-1
CDR3aa: CSAWTASGEKLFF

j_gene: TRBJ2-5
v_gene: TRBV18
CDR3aa: CASSPTDRAETQYF

j_gene: TRBJ1-1
v_gene: TRBV27
CDR3aa: CASRYTHGMNTEAFF

j_gene: TRBJ2-5
v_gene: TRBV29-1
CDR3aa: CSGDSGGAGETQYF

j_gene: TRBJ2-1
v_gene: TRBV4-1
CDR3aa: CASSQVGALDEQFF

j_gene: TRBJ1-5
v_gene: TRBV12-3/TRBV12-4
CDR3aa: CASSFSGFGQPQHF

j_gene: TRBJ2-5
v_gene: TRBV7-9
CDR3aa: CASTLRGGETQYF

j_gene: TRBJ1-1
v_gene: TRBV29-1
CDR3aa: CSVSKGRRSTEAFF

j_gene: TRBJ1-1
v_gene: TRBV4-3
CDR3aa: CASSQNRAGRTEAFF

j_gene: TRBJ1-2
v_gene: TRBV4-3
CDR3aa: CASSQVERTGYGYTF

j_gene: TRBJ1-1
v_gene: TRBV30
CDR3aa: CACVRTGNTEAFF

j_gene: TRBJ2-2
v_gene: TRBV12-3/TRBV12-4
CDR3aa: CASSAWNTGELFF

j_gene: TRBJ2-3
v_gene: TRBV12-3/TRBV12-4
CDR3aa: CASSFLAGGQTDTQYF

j_gene: TRBJ2-2
v_gene: TRBV5-6
CDR3aa: CASSPGLVQTGELFF

j_gene: TRBJ1-1
v_gene: TRBV5-4
CDR3aa: CASSLDRVKAFF

j_gene: TRBJ1-1
v_gene: TRBV7-3
CDR3aa: CASSLRPEAFF

j_gene: TRBJ1-1
v_gene: TRBV5-1
CDR3aa: CASSLAPDTNTEAFF

j_gene: TRBJ2-6
v_gene: TRBV6-5
CDR3aa: CASSYFRGRANVLTF

j_gene: TRBJ2-3
v_gene: TRBV4-3
CDR3aa: CASSQGGRSRPGDTQYF

j_gene: TRBJ2-2
v_gene: TRBV4-3
CDR3aa: CASSQDAGVGIGELFF

j_gene: TRBJ1-6
v_gene: TRBV12-3/TRBV12-4
CDR3aa: CASSSLDSPLHF

j_gene: TRBJ1-3
v_gene: TRBV4-3
CDR3aa: CASSQAPGPSGNTIYF

j_gene: TRBJ2-3
v_gene: TRBV7-2
CDR3aa: CASSLAGRRDTQYF

j_gene: TRBJ2-5
v_gene: TRBV2
CDR3aa: CASNPLAVKETQYF

j_gene: TRBJ2-3
v_gene: TRBV5-1
CDR3aa: CASSSGHQSTDTQYF

j_gene: TRBJ1-1
v_gene: TRBV7-9
CDR3aa: CASSRRGDTEAFF

j_gene: TRBJ1-6
v_gene: TRBV11-3
CDR3aa: CASSLKSGINPLHF

j_gene: TRBJ1-5
v_gene: TRBV12-3/TRBV12-4
CDR3aa: CASTPSRTGGNQPQHF

j_gene: TRBJ1-1
v_gene: TRBV3-1
CDR3aa: CASSPGTGQKAFF

j_gene: TRBJ2-7
v_gene: TRBV10-1
CDR3aa: CASSETGTNPGEQYF

j_gene: TRBJ2-2
v_gene: TRBV5-1
CDR3aa: CASSPDHNTGELFF

j_gene: TRBJ1-5
v_gene: TRBV5-1
CDR3aa: CASSPGTAYSNQPQHF

j_gene: TRBJ1-5
v_gene: TRBV5-1
CDR3aa: CASSLGPVSRAWHF

j_gene: TRBJ1-2
v_gene: TRBV15
CDR3aa: CATSRDEQRYGYTF

j_gene: TRBJ2-3
v_gene: TRBV28
CDR3aa: CASPPRRVGTDTQYF

j_gene: TRBJ2-7
v_gene: TRBV10-3
CDR3aa: CAISEAGGKYEQYF

j_gene: TRBJ2-7
v_gene: TRBV5-1
CDR3aa: CASSFGAPGLYEQYF